The TCR beta chain described here comes from a study of T cell responses to AZD1222 COVID-19 vaccine (dated by TCRdb to 2020 to 2022). Describing the broader study: A total of 233 trial participants underwent TCR sequencing, of whom 207 received two doses of AZD1222 and 26 received two doses of the MenACWY control vaccine. Trial participants were enrolled into age subgroups of 18-55, 56-69 and 70-plus years, which contained roughly 150, 30 and 60 TCR-sequenced participants, respectively.

To note about this clone: Its cognate antigen has yet to be identified. The input lacks base qualities; no much larger clone sits a single base away.

The CDR3 regions of human TCRbeta chains were analyzed by immunosequencing. Per the original workflow: Repertoire TCRs were matched against a reference library of SARS-CoV-2-specific TCRs generated with the MIRA antigen-specificity platform. Breadth meant the fraction of unique TCRs that were SARS-CoV-2-associated, whereas depth meant the fraction of total T cells that were SARS-CoV-2-associated. Using the MIRA data, each spike-specific TCR was assigned both to the spike region to which the TCR was reactive and to a CD4 or CD8 class. Log10-transformed breadth and depth values were compared by one-way ANOVA with Sidak's multiple comparisons tests. TCRdb carries this immuneACCESS record with in-frame sequences only. Its versions omit some clonotypes, under half of them owing to an unresolved V gene in the studies checked, with the rest unexplained. The V and J calls and clone size come from that table; D and trimming were worked out from the DNA. This sample is represented by around 140,000 clones; around 90% of them were singletons. Clones ranked in the top ten supply 3.8% of the sample.

Findings and caveats that apply to the study as a whole: Participants were mostly white British, with more females than males. The authors suggested clonal diversity may have been underestimated. CD4 TCRs associated with the vaccine covered the entire spike protein, and the dominant responses were in regions 160-218 and 743-854. Spike-specific TCR breadth and depth rose significantly after two AZD1222 doses compared with day 0 and with MenACWY recipients. In the small 56-69-year group, the increase in depth fell short of significance, most likely because of low power. Conclusions about previously exposed vaccinees are limited, since just six AZD1222 recipients were seropositive for SARS-CoV-2 at baseline. Because no day 14 peak-response samples were available, the repertoires could be characterized only after the peak T cell response. Reportedly, almost half of the unique spike-specific TCRs recognized epitopes lying outside the regions that are mutated in the B.1.351 and B.1.1.7 variants.

V is pared back by 6 bases and J by 1 base, with 17 bases lying between the germline termini. The CDR3 runs 16 amino acids, cysteine and phenylalanine included. Here the CDR3 DNA is all that survives: 48 bases in frame from base 1. The CDR1 and CDR2 encoded by the germline V gene (reference sequence) are MNHEY and SMNVEV. The time point label, as the study defines it: about 28 days (+/-7) after the second vaccine dose. AZD1222 recipients given second doses at about 4 weeks or at about 12 weeks were pooled, since spike-specific TCR depth and breadth were not found to differ between the two schedules. Vaccinee samples came from UK trials COV001 and COV002, including a single-blind randomized controlled phase 2/3 trial of AZD1222 (ChAdOx1 nCoV-19) in healthy adults. Trial participant PBMC samples were collected at day 0 and day 28 after the second dose for TCRbeta chain sequencing.

The TCR originated in an adult who received the AZD1222 COVID-19 vaccine. This sequence uses TRBV27 and TRBJ2-3, and possibly TRBD2, on 6 matching bases. The input for sequencing was peripheral blood, taken 28 days after the second AZD1222 dose. The CDR3 here reads CASSSPFERGTDTQYF. At the DNA level, the sequence is TGTGCCAGCAGCTCCCCGTTTGAGCGGGGCACAGATACGCAGTATTTT.